These 13 T cell receptor beta chains share one sample of origin, sequenced in a study of beta chain features in type 1 diabetes. Since all of the isolated RNA was reverse transcribed, expressed TCRB transcripts were what got sequenced. Some clones are missing from TCRdb's copy, which holds only in-frame ones; the method was immunoSEQ multiplex PCR. The sample lists some 360,000 clones, about 19% occurring once. Sequencing was performed on naive CD4+ T cells from blood. These TCRs come from a woman in her late teens or twenties in good health.

The chain carries TRBV4-3 and TRBJ2-7; D gene unclear. The CDR3 consists of 13 residues. Trimming cost V 0 bases and J 4 bases, with 7 bases left between them. Germline CDR1 LGHNA, CDR2 YSLEER. CDR3 protein: CASSQDPRYEQYF. The DNA of the CDR3 is TGCGCCAGCAGCCAAGATCCCCGGTACGAGCAGTACTTC.

This clone was found a few times. This sequence joins TRBV9 and TRBJ1-1; 9 nucleotides match TRBD1. Germline V lookup: CDR1 SGDLS, CDR2 YYNGEE. V trimming: 4 bases; J trimming: 1 base; junction bases outside the gene matches: 14. The CDR3 is 18 residues long. The CDR3 sequence is CASSRGQGIGGTNTEAFF. In DNA, the CDR3 is TGTGCCAGCAGCAGGGGACAGGGTATTGGTGGTACGAACACTGAAGCTTTCTTT. The full variable domain, completed using reference TRBV9 and TRBJ1-1, is DSGVTQTPKHLITATGQRVTLRCSPRSGDLSVYWYQQSLDQGLQFLIQYYNGEERAKGNILERFSAQQFPDLHSELNLSSLELGDSALYFCASSRGQGIGGTNTEAFFGQGTRLTVV.

The genes are TRBV1 and TRBJ1-2; the D call TRBD1 from the table was never checked on the DNA. TRBV1 is noted as a pseudogene. The CDR3 contains 16 residues. CDR3 bases: TGCACCAGCAGCCAGCCTCGGGGGCAGGGGGCTTATGGCTACACCTTC. Its protein product is CTSSQPRGQGAYGYTF.

The CDR3 DNA is TGTGCCAGCTCACCGACGACAGGGCTTAATCAGCCCCAGCATTTT. It is translated as CASSPTTGLNQPQHF. The chain has TRBV18 and TRBJ1-5; 7 positions agree with TRBD1. In germline, CDR1 is KGHSH, CDR2 LQKENI. V dropped 3 bases and J dropped 4; count of bases not matched to a gene: 6. The CDR3 covers 15 residues.

This clone has more than one count but fewer than ten. The chain uses TRBV15 and TRBJ2-7, with D perhaps matching TRBD1 (5 bases). CDR3 length equals 14 residues. Germline CDR1 and CDR2: LNHNV and YYDKDF (reference sequence). V lost 1 base to trimming and J lost 5 bases, with 12 bases between them. The chain's CDR3 is CATSRGGRVDEQYF. The CDR3 DNA follows: TGTGCCACCAGCAGAGGAGGCAGGGTAGACGAGCAGTACTTC.

The rearrangement uses TRBV7-9 and TRBJ2-5; 7 positions agree with TRBD2. The CDR3 is 14 amino acids. Germline V gene sequence: CDR1 SEHNR, CDR2 FQNEAQ (reference sequence). The trim removed 5 bases at V and 9 bases at J, leaving 12 bases unmatched. CDR3 protein: CASSPGTTLGAQYF. The CDR3 bases are TGTGCCAGCAGCCCCGGGACTACCCTCGGGGCCCAGTACTTC.

This clone was counted a few times. V gene TRBV13 combines with J gene TRBJ2-7; D gene ambiguous. Germline lookup yields CDR1 PRHDT and CDR2 FYEKMQ (reference sequence). The CDR3 is made up of 12 amino acids. V lost 4 bases and J 0 bases, leaving 4 bases between the germline ends. In nucleotides, the CDR3 is TGTGCCAGCAGCTCTTCCTCCTACGAGCAGTACTTC. Its protein is CASSSSSYEQYF.

This clone was seen only a few times. The chain carries TRBV6-1 and TRBJ2-5, with TRBD2 identical over 8 bases. V shed 3 bases, J shed 5 bases, and the junction held 5 bases outside the gene matches. The CDR3 length is 14 residues. Germline V lookup: CDR1 MNHNS, CDR2 SASEGT. The CDR3: CASSDSGGRETQYF. Written as DNA, the CDR3 is TGTGCCAGCAGTGATTCGGGGGGGCGGGAGACCCAGTACTTC.

V and J are TRBV4-3 and TRBJ2-3, with 8 bases that match TRBD2. Germline V lookup: CDR1 LGHNA, CDR2 YSLEER. The CDR3 totals 16 residues. The J segment lost 3 bases and the V segment lost 2 bases, leaving 7 bases of the junction unmatched. The CDR3 DNA sequence: TGCGCCAGCAGCCAACACCCCAGCGGGGGTACAGATACGCAGTATTTT. Protein: CASSQHPSGGTDTQYF.

The genes are TRBV30 and TRBJ1-1, with no clear D. The V gene's germline CDR1 is GTSNPN and CDR2 SVGIG (reference sequence). Deletions cut 4 bases from V and 0 bases from J, with 9 bases between. This CDR3 comprises 13 residues. The CDR3 nucleotides are TGTGCCTGGACGGCGCGGGTGAACACTGAAGCTTTCTTT. This sequence encodes CAWTARVNTEAFF.

This rearrangement joins TRBV7-2 to TRBJ1-2; 8 positions match TRBD1. The CDR3 is 14 amino acids. J gave up 4 bases and V 4 bases, and 5 bases lay outside the gene matches. Germline loops: CDR1 SGHTA, CDR2 FQGNSA. The CDR3 nucleotides are TGTGCCAGCAGCTCACCCGGACAGGGCTATGGCTACACCTTC. Protein sequence: CASSSPGQGYGYTF. The whole variable domain, filled in from reference TRBV7-2 and TRBJ1-2, reads GAGVSQSPSNKVTEKGKDVELRCDPISGHTALYWYRQSLGQGLEFLIYFQGNSAPDKSGLPSDRFSAERTGGSVSTLTIQRTQQEDSAVYLCASSSPGQGYGYTFGSGTRLTVV.

The table lists this clone with a few counts. The V gene is TRBV4-2, the J gene TRBJ1-5; possible D gene TRBD1, 6 bases. V lost 8 bases and J 6 bases, leaving 11 bases between the germline ends. Germline V CDR1 and CDR2: LGHNA, YNFKEQ. This CDR3 has 12 residues. CDR3 bases: TGTGCCAGCGGAACAGGGCTTCAGCCCCAGCATTTT. It yields the protein CASGTGLQPQHF.

This clone was observed a few times. At one of its ends the junction is not consistent with the germline gene, which may arise from a read error. This rearrangement joins TRBV4-1 to TRBJ2-7; 8 bases match TRBD1. This CDR3 has 12 amino acids. CDR1 and CDR2 (germline): MGHRA, YSYEKL. CDR3 bases: TGCGCCAGCAGCCAAGTGGGACAGGCGAAGAACTTC. Protein: CASSQVGQAKNF.